The 9 T cell receptor beta chains below come from one sample, sequenced in a study of neurological immune-mediated disorders. TCRdb recomputed calls from the 5' RACE reads with MiXCR, one row per CDR3 protein. The sample carries approximately 46,000 distinct CDR3 sequences, more than 8.5% recorded once. Documented time point: longitudinal time-point 1 (baseline). Sequenced: PBMCs. The receptor source for this set is a woman in her thirties or forties in good health.

V is TRBV10-1 and J is TRBJ2-3, with 9 nucleotides matching TRBD1. The CDR3 is made up of 17 amino acids. The trim removed 3 bases at V and 4 bases at J, leaving 11 bases unmatched. Germline-derived CDR1 and CDR2 are WNHNN and SYGVQD (reference sequence). CDR3 residues: CASSEYRDREVPDTQYF. DNA for the CDR3: TGCGCCAGCAGTGAATACCGGGACAGGGAAGTCCCAGATACGCAGTATTTT.

This clonotype occurred many times. V gene TRBV5-1 combines with J gene TRBJ2-5; a weak D match, TRBD2 (5 bases). Germline CDR1 is SGHRS and CDR2 is YFSETQ. The V end lost 0 bases, the J end lost 2 bases, and 14 bases lay between the germline ends. The CDR3 runs to 16 residues. The CDR3 is CASSLGGLAEQETQYF. In nucleotides, the CDR3 is TGCGCCAGCAGCTTGGGCGGGCTAGCAGAACAAGAGACCCAGTACTTC. Combining the CDR3 with reference TRBV5-1 and TRBJ2-5 gives the whole variable domain KAGVTQTPRYLIKTRGQQVTLSCSPISGHRSVSWYQQTPGQGLQFLFEYFSETQRNKGNFPGRFSGRQFSNSRSEMNVSTLELGDSALYLCASSLGGLAEQETQYFGPGTRLLVL.

In its sample, this clonotype was seen many times. The rearrangement joins TRBV10-3 to TRBJ1-6; the match to TRBD1 covers 8 bases. The CDR3 length is 13 residues. Germline trimming cut 4 bases from V and 10 bases from J; bases unmatched to any gene: 3. In germline, CDR1 is ENHRY, CDR2 SYGVKD. The CDR3 loop is CAISGQGTSPLHF. The CDR3 region has the DNA TGTGCCATCAGTGGACAGGGGACCTCACCCCTCCACTTT.

This clonotype was picked up many times. This chain connects TRBV6-2 or TRBV6-3 to TRBJ2-6; possible D gene TRBD2, 5 bases. The CDR3 covers 15 residues. Germline-derived CDR1 and CDR2 are MNHEY and SVGEGT. The ends were cut back, 5 bases at V and 2 bases at J, with 10 bases in the middle. CDR3 sequence: CASSLDGTGANVLTF. CDR3 nucleotides: TGTGCCAGCAGTCTAGACGGGACTGGGGCCAACGTCCTGACTTTC.

This clonotype was recorded many times. The gene calls are TRBV3-1 and TRBJ1-1, with TRBD1 identical over 7 bases. J lost 3 bases, V lost 2 bases, and 9 bases had no gene match. CDR1 and CDR2 from the germline V gene are LGHDT and YNNKEL (reference sequence). The CDR3 runs 16 residues. For the CDR3, the DNA is TGTGCCAGCAGCCAAAAACAGGGGAGAATGTACACTGAAGCTTTCTTT. Its protein product is CASSQKQGRMYTEAFF.

Comment on this clonotype: This clone may be a read error of a much larger clone one base away. The rearrangement joins TRBV15 to TRBJ2-2; D could derive from TRBD1 or TRBD2 (5 bases each). This CDR3 has 14 amino acids. The germline V gene encodes CDR1 LNHNV and CDR2 YYDKDF (reference sequence). In nucleotides, the CDR3 is TGTGCCACCAGCCGGGGCCGGAACACCAGGGAGCTGTTTTTT. It specifies CATSRGRNTRELFF.

The table lists this clonotype with many counts. The chain links TRBV7-2 to TRBJ1-1; a weak D match, TRBD1 (6 bases). Trimming took off 6 bases at V and 3 bases at J, with 11 bases between the two ends. Germline loops: CDR1 SGHTA, CDR2 FQGNSA. This CDR3 is 13 amino acids long. As DNA, the CDR3 is TGTGCCAGCAGTTACAGGGTTGACACTGAAGCTTTCTTT. This encodes CASSYRVDTEAFF. Looking up the rest from reference TRBV7-2 and TRBJ1-1 gives the full variable domain: GAGVSQSPSNKVTEKGKDVELRCDPISGHTALYWYRQSLGQGLEFLIYFQGNSAPDKSGLPSDRFSAERTGGSVSTLTIQRTQQEDSAVYLCASSYRVDTEAFFGQGTRLTVV.

Ten or more counts support this clonotype. The chain couples TRBV4-1 to TRBJ2-4; D uncertain. The CDR3 has 14 amino acids. Trimming took 0 bases from V and 2 from J, leaving 5 bases between them. CDR1 is MGHRA, CDR2 YSYEKL, per germline. The CDR3 protein is CASSQDLPKNIQYF. Written as DNA, the CDR3 is TGCGCCAGCAGCCAAGATCTCCCCAAAAACATTCAGTACTTC.

This clonotype was seen at least ten times. The CDR3: CASSLFGLGNQPQHF. In DNA, the CDR3 is TGTGCCAGCAGCTTATTCGGGCTTGGCAATCAGCCCCAGCATTTT. The V call is TRBV7-2, the J call TRBJ1-5; D uncertain. Germline CDR1 is SGHTA and CDR2 is FQGNSA. CDR3 length: 15 amino acids. Trimming stripped 2 bases from V and 2 bases from J, with 10 bases between. Using reference TRBV7-2 and TRBJ1-5 for the parts outside the CDR3, the full variable domain is GAGVSQSPSNKVTEKGKDVELRCDPISGHTALYWYRQSLGQGLEFLIYFQGNSAPDKSGLPSDRFSAERTGGSVSTLTIQRTQQEDSAVYLCASSLFGLGNQPQHFGDGTRLSIL.